This T cell receptor (beta chain) was sequenced during a study of cytomegalovirus exposure and HLA in healthy donors. Germline trimming cut 0 bases from V and 3 bases from J; bases unmatched to any gene: 1. The length of the CDR3 is 14 residues. Germline CDR1 and CDR2: ENHRY and SYGVKD. This clone was found a few times. Its antigen is undetermined. Overall study results and limits: Near-uniform donor sequencing depth was presumed by presence/absence analyses. Judged likely to be a sequencing artifact was a cluster of highly shared sequence variants.

In the PCR, 60 Vbeta and 13 Jbeta primers were used. TCRdb's table, derived via immunoSEQ multiplex PCR, lists solely in-frame clones and lacks some. The sample carries about 120,000 clones, around 81% recorded once. This sequence joins TRBV10-3 and TRBJ1-1; 7 positions agree with TRBD1. This TCR derives from a woman between 40 and 50 years old in good health and CMV-seronegative. Sequencing was carried out using PBMCs. The CDR3 reads CAISESTGYTEAFF. CDR3 sequence (DNA): TGTGCCATCAGTGAGTCGACAGGGTACACTGAAGCTTTCTTT.